Listed below are T cell receptor beta chains from one sample, sequenced in a study of blood T cell repertoires in COVID-19. Here immunoSEQ multiplex PCR was the method, and the copy in TCRdb shows in-frame clones only, minus some. The sample has some 200,000 clones; about 85% are singletons. Sequencing was done on a sample of peripheral blood. Source of these receptors: a man between 60 and 75 years old with active or convalescent COVID-19. CDR3s include the opening cysteine and the closing phenylalanine or tryptophan. The D gene is left open where the match is weak. The listing skips clone size in some rows; elsewhere it reads once, few, many or a size class.

V gene	D gene	clone size	J gene	CDR3 protein	CDR3 DNA
TRBV3-1/TRBV3-2	TRBD2	-	TRBJ2-5	CASSQTGTSGGPRETQYF	TGTGCCAGCAGCCAAACCGGGACTAGCGGGGGGCCCCGAGAGACCCAGTACTTC
TRBV18	TRBD2	-	TRBJ2-1	CASSPPSIAGGYEQFF	TGTGCCAGCTCACCACCTTCTATAGCGGGGGGCTATGAGCAGTTCTTC
TRBV5-1	TRBD1	-	TRBJ2-5	CASSEQGTDQETQYF	TGCGCCAGCAGCGAACAAGGGACAGACCAAGAGACCCAGTACTTC
TRBV4-1	-	-	TRBJ2-7	CASSPSDISYEQYF	TGCGCCAGCAGCCCTTCGGACATTTCCTACGAGCAGTACTTC
TRBV5-1	-	-	TRBJ1-1	CASRTALNTEAFF	TGCGCCAGCAGGACAGCCTTGAACACTGAAGCTTTCTTT
TRBV19	-	-	TRBJ2-4	CASSMGRAIDIQYF	TGTGCCAGTAGTATGGGCAGGGCAATTGACATTCAGTACTTC
TRBV6-5	-	-	TRBJ2-1	CASSRTDKIEQFF	TGTGCCAGCAGCCGGACAGACAAGATTGAGCAGTTCTTC
TRBV10-1	-	-	TRBJ2-1	CASSEKREYNEQFF	TGCGCCAGCAGTGAGAAGAGAGAGTACAATGAGCAGTTCTTC
TRBV14	-	few	TRBJ1-1	CASSQDLRGTEAFF	TGTGCCAGCAGCCAAGATTTGAGGGGGACTGAAGCTTTCTTT
TRBV7-3	-	-	TRBJ1-1	CASSLTGRGKTEAFF	TGTGCCAGCAGCTTAACCGGCAGGGGAAAGACTGAAGCTTTCTTT
TRBV4-1	TRBD1	-	TRBJ2-1	CASSLPSGTGIRHEQFF	TGCGCCAGCAGCCTCCCATCGGGGACAGGGATCCGCCATGAGCAGTTCTTC
TRBV27	-	-	TRBJ1-2	CASSSGRGYGYTF	TGTGCCAGCAGTTCAGGCAGGGGCTATGGCTACACCTTC
TRBV12-5	TRBD1	-	TRBJ2-2	CASGLPREYRGSTGELFF	TGTGCTAGTGGTTTACCCCGCGAGTACAGGGGTTCCACCGGGGAGCTGTTTTTT
TRBV29-1	TRBD1	-	TRBJ2-3	CSVEEGRGRQGSDTQYF	TGCAGCGTTGAAGAAGGAAGGGGGAGACAGGGGTCCGATACGCAGTATTTT
TRBV18	TRBD2	-	TRBJ2-2	CASSPPGTSGGPNTGELFF	TGTGCCAGCTCACCACCGGGGACTAGCGGGGGGCCTAACACCGGGGAGCTGTTTTTT
TRBV10-3	-	-	TRBJ2-2	CAISEGQGGLFF	TGTGCCATCAGTGAGGGACAAGGGGGGCTGTTTTTT
TRBV6-5	TRBD1	-	TRBJ1-1	CASSSDRLNTEAFF	TGTGCCAGCAGTTCGGACAGGCTGAACACTGAAGCTTTCTTT
TRBV5-1	-	once	TRBJ2-6	CASSFSGAGANVLTF	TGCGCCAGCAGCTTTTCAGGGGCCGGGGCCAACGTCCTGACTTTC
TRBV24-1	-	-	TRBJ2-3	CATSDYGGGPTDTQYF	TGTGCCACCAGTGATTATGGGGGGGGGCCTACAGATACGCAGTATTTT
TRBV6-5	TRBD1	-	TRBJ1-1	CASSTTGRRAEAFF	TGTGCCAGCAGTACGACAGGGCGCCGGGCTGAAGCTTTCTTT
TRBV5-8	-	-	TRBJ1-3	CASSIRARNTIYF	TGTGCCAGCAGCATCAGGGCTCGAAACACCATATATTTT
TRBV27	TRBD1	-	TRBJ2-7	CASSSARTGHYEQYF	TGTGCCAGCAGTTCAGCCCGGACAGGTCACTACGAGCAGTACTTC
TRBV7-2	TRBD2	-	TRBJ2-7	CASSFGGAAGGAYEQYF	TGTGCCAGCAGCTTCGGGGGCGCGGCGGGGGGGGCCTACGAGCAGTACTTC
TRBV29-1	-	-	TRBJ1-2	CSVEPGHTNYGYTF	TGCAGCGTTGAACCGGGACACACAAACTATGGCTACACCTTC
TRBV6-5	TRBD2	-	TRBJ2-7	CASSTSGGQTYEQYF	TGTGCCAGCAGCACTTCGGGGGGTCAAACCTACGAGCAGTACTTC
TRBV20-1	-	-	TRBJ2-4	CSAPDQGLINF	TGCAGTGCTCCGGACCAGGGGCTTATAAACTTC
TRBV7-2	TRBD2	-	TRBJ2-7	CASSLVRGETYEQYF	TGTGCCAGCAGCTTAGTCCGGGGGGAAACCTACGAGCAGTACTTC
TRBV19	-	-	TRBJ2-1	CASSSGFTGYNEQFF	TGTGCCAGTAGTTCCGGGTTTACGGGGTACAATGAGCAGTTCTTC
TRBV29-1	-	-	TRBJ1-3	CSVDRGISGNTIYF	TGCAGCGTTGACAGGGGTATATCTGGAAACACCATATATTTT
TRBV5-1	TRBD2	-	TRBJ2-5	CASSSSGVRETQYF	TGCGCCAGCAGTTCTAGCGGGGTCAGGGAGACCCAGTACTTC
TRBV11-3	-	-	TRBJ2-7	CASSLPLEGGVSSYEQYF	TGTGCCAGCAGCTTACCATTGGAGGGGGGGGTCAGCTCCTACGAGCAGTACTTC
TRBV19	-	-	TRBJ1-5	CASSIESGNQPQHF	TGTGCCAGTAGTATAGAAAGCGGGAATCAGCCCCAGCATTTT
TRBV7-9	-	-	TRBJ2-2	CASSLAILAYTGELFF	TGTGCCAGCAGCTTAGCTATCCTAGCGTACACCGGGGAGCTGTTTTTT
TRBV23-1	TRBD1	-	TRBJ2-3	CASSPRTDRDFMDTQYF	TGCGCCAGCAGTCCACGAACGGACAGGGACTTCATGGATACGCAGTATTTT
TRBV5-1	-	-	TRBJ1-2	CASSLTVPGSYGYTF	TGCGCCAGCAGCTTGACCGTGCCCGGTAGCTATGGCTACACCTTC
TRBV6-6	TRBD1	-	TRBJ2-7	CASLGQIYEQYF	TGTGCCAGCCTGGGACAGATCTACGAGCAGTACTTC
TRBV5-4	-	-	TRBJ1-4	CASSLTSGGTNEKLFF	TGTGCCAGCAGCTTGACTTCGGGAGGGACTAATGAAAAACTGTTTTTT
TRBV7-3	TRBD2	-	TRBJ2-3	CASSHKRGGTDTQYF	TGTGCCAGCAGCCATAAGCGGGGGGGCACAGATACGCAGTATTTT
TRBV19	-	-	TRBJ1-2	CASSIYQGSLNYGYTF	TGTGCCAGTAGTATCTATCAGGGGTCCCTCAACTATGGCTACACCTTC
TRBV7-8	-	-	TRBJ2-5	CASSLVSPRETQYF	TGTGCCAGCAGCTTAGTCAGCCCCAGGGAGACCCAGTACTTC
TRBV6-6	TRBD1	-	TRBJ1-5	CASSYRGQGQPQHF	TGTGCCAGCAGTTACAGGGGGCAAGGCCAGCCCCAGCATTTT
TRBV6-5	-	-	TRBJ2-1	CASSRWDSGYNEQFF	TGTGCCAGCAGTCGCTGGGACTCCGGCTACAATGAGCAGTTCTTC
TRBV5-5	-	-	TRBJ1-5	CASSLGTAKYQPQHF	TGTGCCAGCAGCTTGGGGACAGCCAAATATCAGCCCCAGCATTTT
TRBV18	TRBD2	once	TRBJ2-7	CASSAGTSGGLPYEQYF	TGTGCCAGCTCAGCCGGGACTAGCGGGGGGCTTCCCTACGAGCAGTACTTC
TRBV5-1	-	-	TRBJ2-4	CASSLIGVGAKNIQYF	TGCGCCAGCAGCTTGATCGGGGTAGGGGCCAAAAACATTCAGTACTTC
TRBV5-1	TRBD1	-	TRBJ1-4	CASSLGQGREKLFF	TGCGCCAGCAGCTTGGGACAGGGACGGGAAAAACTGTTTTTT
TRBV7-2	TRBD2	-	TRBJ2-7	CASRLAGGPREQYF	TGTGCCAGCAGGCTAGCGGGGGGGCCTCGCGAGCAGTACTTC
TRBV6-5	-	-	TRBJ2-1	CASREYNEQFF	TGTGCCAGCAGGGAGTACAATGAGCAGTTCTTC
TRBV5-5	-	-	TRBJ2-7	CASSLVLQNEQYF	TGTGCCAGCAGCTTGGTCCTCCAGAACGAGCAGTACTTC
TRBV29-1	-	once	TRBJ1-2	CSAATNRGYTF	TGCAGCGCCGCCACCAACAGAGGCTACACCTTC
TRBV5-1	-	-	TRBJ1-1	CASSLDGRVKEWTEAFF	TGCGCCAGCAGCTTGGATGGCAGGGTAAAGGAGTGGACTGAAGCTTTCTTT
TRBV5-6	TRBD1	-	TRBJ1-3	CASSARGNRGPKRVDTIYF	TGTGCCAGCAGCGCGAGGGGCAACAGGGGGCCCAAAAGGGTGGACACCATATATTTT
TRBV2	TRBD1	-	TRBJ2-5	CASSGDRGLLETQYF	TGTGCCAGCAGTGGGGACAGGGGACTTCTAGAGACCCAGTACTTC
TRBV2	-	-	TRBJ2-5	CASRDSSATQYF	TGTGCCAGCAGAGACAGTTCGGCGACCCAGTACTTC